This TCR beta chain was captured by sequencing in a study of blood T cell repertoires in COVID-19. Study details: The United States, Italy and Spain were the sources of the acute and convalescent COVID-19 samples. The cDNA or gDNA used as material had been derived from T cells, B-cell-depleted T cells, or PBMCs.

CDR3 length: 14 amino acids. V lost 7 bases, J lost 4 bases, and 14 bases lay in between. In germline, CDR1 is MNHEY, CDR2 SVGAGI. In the original processing: Estimation of nucleated cell counts was performed using reference gene primer amplification. Data came from immunoSEQ multiplex PCR; TCRdb stores just in-frame clones and leaves some out. V and J calls and clone size follow that table, whereas D and trimming were derived from the DNA. The top ten hold approximately 1.2% of the sample, which has roughly 330,000 clones, about four fifths seen once. The source material was peripheral blood. This clonotype originated in a woman aged 50 to 60 with acute or convalescent COVID-19. The chain combines TRBV6-5 with TRBJ1-3; a possible D gene is TRBD1 (6 bases). CDR3 DNA sequence: TGTGCCAGCACAAGTACAGGGAGAGGAAACACCATATATTTT. This codes for CASTSTGRGNTIYF.